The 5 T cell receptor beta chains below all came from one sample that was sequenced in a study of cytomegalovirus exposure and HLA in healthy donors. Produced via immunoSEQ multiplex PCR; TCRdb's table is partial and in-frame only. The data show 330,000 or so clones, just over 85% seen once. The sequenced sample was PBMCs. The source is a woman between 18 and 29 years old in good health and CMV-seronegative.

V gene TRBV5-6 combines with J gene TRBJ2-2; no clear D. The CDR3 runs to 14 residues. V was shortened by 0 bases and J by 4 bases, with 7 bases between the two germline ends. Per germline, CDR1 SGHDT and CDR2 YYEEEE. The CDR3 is CASSLGVGTGELFF. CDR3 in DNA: TGTGCCAGCAGCTTGGGAGTTGGCACCGGGGAGCTGTTTTTT.

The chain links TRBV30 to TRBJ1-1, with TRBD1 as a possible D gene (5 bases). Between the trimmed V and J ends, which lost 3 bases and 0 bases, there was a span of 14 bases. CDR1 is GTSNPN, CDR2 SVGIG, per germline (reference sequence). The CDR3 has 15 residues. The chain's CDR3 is CAWSPGPTVNTEAFF. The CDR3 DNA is TGTGCCTGGAGCCCGGGTCCGACAGTGAACACTGAAGCTTTCTTT.

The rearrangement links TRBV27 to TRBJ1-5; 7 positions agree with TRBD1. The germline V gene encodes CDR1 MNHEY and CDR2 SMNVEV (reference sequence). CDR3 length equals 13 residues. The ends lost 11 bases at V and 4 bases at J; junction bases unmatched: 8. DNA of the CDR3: TGTGCCTCATGGGGACAGCAAAATCAGCCCCAGCATTTT. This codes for CASWGQQNQPQHF.

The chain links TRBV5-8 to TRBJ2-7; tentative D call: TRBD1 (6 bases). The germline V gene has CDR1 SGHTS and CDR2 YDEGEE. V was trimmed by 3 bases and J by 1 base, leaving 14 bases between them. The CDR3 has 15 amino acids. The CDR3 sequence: CASSYRTAPSYEQYF. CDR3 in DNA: TGTGCCAGCAGCTACCGGACAGCTCCTTCCTACGAGCAGTACTTC.

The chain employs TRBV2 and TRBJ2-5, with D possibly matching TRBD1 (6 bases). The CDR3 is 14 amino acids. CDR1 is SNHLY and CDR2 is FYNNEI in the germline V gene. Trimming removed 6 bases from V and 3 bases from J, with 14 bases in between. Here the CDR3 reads CASSLGQYEETQYF. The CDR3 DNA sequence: TGTGCCAGCAGCCTCGGACAGTACGAAGAGACCCAGTACTTC. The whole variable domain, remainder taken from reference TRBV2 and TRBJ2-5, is EPEVTQTPSHQVTQMGQEVILRCVPISNHLYFYWYRQILGQKVEFLVSFYNNEISEKSEIFDDQFSVERPDGSNFTLKIRSTKLEDSAMYFCASSLGQYEETQYFGPGTRLLVL.